This entry is about one T cell receptor beta chain. Its antigen is not known. This entry is derived from a study of T cells in Graves' hyperthyroidism and ophthalmopathy. RNA transcripts were the template for amplifying TCR beta CDR3 regions. Researchers ran a first-round RT-PCR on the TCR CDR3 using the HTBI primer set. Each CDR3 protein is one row after TCRdb ran MiXCR on the multiplex PCR reads. Altogether about 340,000 distinct CDR3 sequences are present, 15% to 20% being singletons, with the ten largest covering less than 65%. Study conclusions and caveats: Ophthalmopathy was predicted by the model a median of about 6.7 months ahead of onset.

Hyperthyroidism, newly diagnosed and lasting under 2 months, affected patients aged 18 to 65. Diagnoses rested on clinical symptoms, serum thyroxine and TRAb, thyroid ultrasound and orbital computed tomography. Sequenced: blood. The TCR originated in a woman aged 50 to 60 with Graves' hyperthyroidism.

In DNA, the CDR3 is TGTGCCAGCAGTTTTAGCGGGACGAATTACGAGCAGTACTTC. As protein: CASSFSGTNYEQYF. The chain uses TRBV27 and TRBJ2-7; TRBD2 matches at 8 bases. The germline V gene has CDR1 MNHEY and CDR2 SMNVEV (reference sequence). The CDR3 extends over 14 amino acids. The J segment lost 4 bases and the V segment lost 3 bases, leaving 5 bases of the junction unmatched.